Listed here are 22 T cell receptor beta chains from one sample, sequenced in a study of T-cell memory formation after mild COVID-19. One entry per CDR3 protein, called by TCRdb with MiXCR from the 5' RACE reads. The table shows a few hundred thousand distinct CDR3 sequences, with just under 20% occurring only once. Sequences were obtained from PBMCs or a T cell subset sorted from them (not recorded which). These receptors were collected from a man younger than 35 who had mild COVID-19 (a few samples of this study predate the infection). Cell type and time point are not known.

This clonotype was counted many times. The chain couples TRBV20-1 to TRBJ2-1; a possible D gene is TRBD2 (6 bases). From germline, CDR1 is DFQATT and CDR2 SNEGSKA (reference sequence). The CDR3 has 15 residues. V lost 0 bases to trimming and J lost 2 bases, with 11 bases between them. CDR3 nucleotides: TGCAGTGCTAGAGATTTGGCGGGGCCCTACAATGAGCAGTTCTTC. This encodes CSARDLAGPYNEQFF.

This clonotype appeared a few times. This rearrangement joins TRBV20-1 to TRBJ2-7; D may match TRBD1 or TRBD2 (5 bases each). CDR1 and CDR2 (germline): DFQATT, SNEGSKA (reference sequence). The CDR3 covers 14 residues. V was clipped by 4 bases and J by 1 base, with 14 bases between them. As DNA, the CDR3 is TGCAGTGCTATGAAGAGCGGACAATCCTACGAGCAGTACGTC. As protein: CSAMKSGQSYEQYV.

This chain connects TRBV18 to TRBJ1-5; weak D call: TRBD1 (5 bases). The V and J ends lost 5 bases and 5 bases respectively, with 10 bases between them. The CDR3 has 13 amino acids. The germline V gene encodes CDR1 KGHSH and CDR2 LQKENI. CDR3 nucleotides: TGTGCCAGCTCAGCGAGGGGCGATCAGCCCCAGCATTTT. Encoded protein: CASSARGDQPQHF.

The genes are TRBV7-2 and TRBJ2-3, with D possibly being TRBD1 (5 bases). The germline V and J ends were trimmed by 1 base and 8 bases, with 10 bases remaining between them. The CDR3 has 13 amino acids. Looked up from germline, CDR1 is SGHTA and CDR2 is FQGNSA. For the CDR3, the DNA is TGTGCCAGCAGCTTAGAACGGCAGGGTACGCAGTATTTT. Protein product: CASSLERQGTQYF.

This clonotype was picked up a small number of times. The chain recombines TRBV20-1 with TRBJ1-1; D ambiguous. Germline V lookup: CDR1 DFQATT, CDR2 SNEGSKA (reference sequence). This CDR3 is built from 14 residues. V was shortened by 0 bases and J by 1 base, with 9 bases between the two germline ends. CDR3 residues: CSARDPSTNTEAFF. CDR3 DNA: TGCAGTGCTAGAGATCCTTCCACGAACACTGAAGCTTTCTTT.

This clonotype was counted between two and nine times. CDR3 residues: CATSEPQGWGISGGTDTQYF. The CDR3 nucleotides are TGTGCCACCAGTGAACCTCAGGGTTGGGGGATCAGCGGTGGGACAGATACGCAGTATTTT. The chain recombines TRBV24-1 with TRBJ2-3; D could derive from TRBD1 or TRBD2 (5 bases each). The V end was cut by 4 bases, the J end by 3 bases, with 28 bases between. CDR1 is KGHDR, CDR2 SFDVKD, per germline. The CDR3 covers 20 residues.

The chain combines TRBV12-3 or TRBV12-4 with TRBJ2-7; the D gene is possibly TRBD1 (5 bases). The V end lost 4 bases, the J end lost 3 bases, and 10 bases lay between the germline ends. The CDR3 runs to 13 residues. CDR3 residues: CASSSRVFYEQYF. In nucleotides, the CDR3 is TGTGCCAGCAGTTCCAGGGTCTTCTACGAGCAGTACTTC.

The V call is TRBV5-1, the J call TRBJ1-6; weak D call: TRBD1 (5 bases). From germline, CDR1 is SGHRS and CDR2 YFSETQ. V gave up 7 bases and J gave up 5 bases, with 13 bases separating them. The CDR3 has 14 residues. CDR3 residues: CASSRTGDNSPLHF. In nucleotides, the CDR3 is TGCGCCAGCTCAAGAACAGGAGATAATTCACCCCTCCACTTT.

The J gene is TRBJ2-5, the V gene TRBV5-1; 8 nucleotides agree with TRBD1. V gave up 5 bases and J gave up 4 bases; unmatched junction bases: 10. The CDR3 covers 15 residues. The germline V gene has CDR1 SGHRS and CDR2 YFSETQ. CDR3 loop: CASSQPGQARETQYF. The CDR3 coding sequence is TGCGCCAGCAGTCAACCGGGACAGGCGAGAGAGACCCAGTACTTC.

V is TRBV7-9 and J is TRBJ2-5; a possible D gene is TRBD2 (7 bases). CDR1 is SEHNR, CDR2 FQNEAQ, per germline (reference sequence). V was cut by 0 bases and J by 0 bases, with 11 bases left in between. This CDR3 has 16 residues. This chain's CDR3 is CASSLAAGANQETQYF. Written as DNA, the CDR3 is TGTGCCAGCAGCTTAGCCGCGGGGGCTAACCAAGAGACCCAGTACTTC.

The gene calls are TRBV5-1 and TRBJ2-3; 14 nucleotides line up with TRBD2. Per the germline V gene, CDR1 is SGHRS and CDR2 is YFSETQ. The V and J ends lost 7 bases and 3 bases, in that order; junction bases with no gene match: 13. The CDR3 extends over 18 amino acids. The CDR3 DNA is TGCGCCAGCGGAGCCGGTGGACTAGCGGGGGGATCAACAGATACGCAGTATTTT. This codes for CASGAGGLAGGSTDTQYF.

CDR3 residues: CASSLVWFQETQYF. Written as DNA, the CDR3 is TGTGCCAGCAGCTTAGTTTGGTTCCAAGAGACCCAGTACTTC. V and J are TRBV7-2 and TRBJ2-5, with D unclear. The CDR3 length is 14 residues. The germline V and J ends were trimmed by 1 base and 1 base, with 7 bases remaining between them. Germline assignment: CDR1 SGHTA and CDR2 FQGNSA.

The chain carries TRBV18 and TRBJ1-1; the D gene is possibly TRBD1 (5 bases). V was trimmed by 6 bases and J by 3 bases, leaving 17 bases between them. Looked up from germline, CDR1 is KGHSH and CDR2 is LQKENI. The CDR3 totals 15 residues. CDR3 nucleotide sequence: TGTGCCAGCTCTCCGTCTCGGGGGTCTGACACTGAAGCTTTCTTT. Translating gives CASSPSRGSDTEAFF.

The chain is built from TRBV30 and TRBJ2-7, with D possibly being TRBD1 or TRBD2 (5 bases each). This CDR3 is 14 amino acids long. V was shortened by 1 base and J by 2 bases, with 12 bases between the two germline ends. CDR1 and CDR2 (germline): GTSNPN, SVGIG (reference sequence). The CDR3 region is CAWSDMGETYEQYF. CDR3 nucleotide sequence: TGTGCCTGGAGTGACATGGGGGAAACCTACGAGCAGTACTTC.

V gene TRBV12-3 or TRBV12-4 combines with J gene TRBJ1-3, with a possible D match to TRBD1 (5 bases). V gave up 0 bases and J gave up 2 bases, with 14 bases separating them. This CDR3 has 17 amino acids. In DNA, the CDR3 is TGTGCCAGCAGTTTAGCGTCGGGCAGGGTGGCTGGAAACACCATATATTTT. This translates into CASSLASGRVAGNTIYF.

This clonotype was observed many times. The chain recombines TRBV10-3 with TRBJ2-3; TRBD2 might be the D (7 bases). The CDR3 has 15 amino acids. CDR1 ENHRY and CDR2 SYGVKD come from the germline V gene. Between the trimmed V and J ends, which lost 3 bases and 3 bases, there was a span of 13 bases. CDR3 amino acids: CAISDPGGQTDTQYF. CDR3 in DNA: TGTGCCATCAGTGACCCGGGGGGCCAGACAGATACGCAGTATTTT.

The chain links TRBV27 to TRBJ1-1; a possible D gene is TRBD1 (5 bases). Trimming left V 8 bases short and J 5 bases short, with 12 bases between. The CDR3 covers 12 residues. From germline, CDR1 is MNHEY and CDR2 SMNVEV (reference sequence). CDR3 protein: CASGRWGTEAFF. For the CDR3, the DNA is TGTGCCAGCGGGCGATGGGGGACTGAAGCTTTCTTT.

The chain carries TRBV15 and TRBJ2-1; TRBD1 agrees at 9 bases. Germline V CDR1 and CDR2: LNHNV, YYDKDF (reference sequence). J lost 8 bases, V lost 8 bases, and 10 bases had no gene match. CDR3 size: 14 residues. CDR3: CATGRGQGPDEQFF. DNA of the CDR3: TGTGCCACCGGTCGGGGACAGGGTCCGGATGAGCAGTTCTTC. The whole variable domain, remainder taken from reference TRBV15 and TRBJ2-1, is DAMVIQNPRYQVTQFGKPVTLSCSQTLNHNVMYWYQQKSSQAPKLLFHYYDKDFNNEADTPDNFQSRRPNTSFCFLDIRSPGLGDTAMYLCATGRGQGPDEQFFGPGTRLTVL.

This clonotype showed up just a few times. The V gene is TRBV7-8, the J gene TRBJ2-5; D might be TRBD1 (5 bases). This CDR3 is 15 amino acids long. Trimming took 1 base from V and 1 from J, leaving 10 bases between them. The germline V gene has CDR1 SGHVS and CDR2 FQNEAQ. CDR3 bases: TGTGCCAGCAGCTTAGGTCGACAGTTCCAAGAGACCCAGTACTTC. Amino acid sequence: CASSLGRQFQETQYF.

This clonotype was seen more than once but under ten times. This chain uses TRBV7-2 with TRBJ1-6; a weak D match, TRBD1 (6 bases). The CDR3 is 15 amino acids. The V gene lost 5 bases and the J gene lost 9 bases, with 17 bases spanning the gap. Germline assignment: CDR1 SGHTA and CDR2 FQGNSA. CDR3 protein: CASSARGRRSSPLHF. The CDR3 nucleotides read TGTGCCAGCAGCGCCAGGGGCAGGCGAAGTTCACCCCTCCACTTT.

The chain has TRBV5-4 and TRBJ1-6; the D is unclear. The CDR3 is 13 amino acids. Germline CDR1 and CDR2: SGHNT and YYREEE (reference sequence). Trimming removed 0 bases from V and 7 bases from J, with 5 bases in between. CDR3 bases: TGTGCCAGCAGCTTGGATGCGAATTCACCCCTCCACTTT. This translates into CASSLDANSPLHF.

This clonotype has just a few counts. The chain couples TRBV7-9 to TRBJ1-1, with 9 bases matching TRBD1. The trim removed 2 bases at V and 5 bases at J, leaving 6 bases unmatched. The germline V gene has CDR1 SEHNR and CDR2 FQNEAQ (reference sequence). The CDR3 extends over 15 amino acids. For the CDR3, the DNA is TGTGCCAGCAGCTTAACCGGGACAGGGCGGACTGAAGCTTTCTTT. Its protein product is CASSLTGTGRTEAFF.